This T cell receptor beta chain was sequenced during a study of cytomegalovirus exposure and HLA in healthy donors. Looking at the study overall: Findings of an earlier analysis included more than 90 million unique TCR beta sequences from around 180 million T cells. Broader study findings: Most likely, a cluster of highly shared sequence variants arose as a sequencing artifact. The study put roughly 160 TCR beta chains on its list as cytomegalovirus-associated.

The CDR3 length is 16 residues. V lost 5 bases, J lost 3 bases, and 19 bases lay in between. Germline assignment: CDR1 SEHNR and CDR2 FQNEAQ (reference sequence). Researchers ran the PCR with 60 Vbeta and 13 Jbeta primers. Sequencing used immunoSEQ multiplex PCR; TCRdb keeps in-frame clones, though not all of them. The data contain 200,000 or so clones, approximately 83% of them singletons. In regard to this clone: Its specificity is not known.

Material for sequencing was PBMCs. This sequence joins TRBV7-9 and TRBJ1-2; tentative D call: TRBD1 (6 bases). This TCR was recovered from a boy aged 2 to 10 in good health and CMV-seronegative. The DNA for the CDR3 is TGTGCCAGCAGCCGAAGCAGGGGAACGGGGTACTATGGCTACACCTTC. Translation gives CASSRSRGTGYYGYTF.